This TCR beta chain was recorded in a study of shared T cell receptors in the human thymus. TCRdb's table, derived via immunoSEQ multiplex PCR, lists solely in-frame clones and lacks some. The profile covers hundreds of thousands of clones, with approximately 90% appearing a single time and approximately 0.01% taken by the ten largest. CDR1 SEHNR and CDR2 FQNEAQ come from the germline V gene (reference sequence). Trimming shortened V by 1 base and J by 2 bases, and 16 bases separated the two germline ends. This CDR3 is 17 amino acids long. This sample was also put to use in a study of human thymus T cells. Turning to that study: In corrective heart surgery, resections were taken, and these provided the thymus tissue. Among thymic and blood repertoires, usage of V and J genes appeared biased. What related research reported was that thymic repertoires overlapped highly among unrelated individuals.

Sequenced input: thymocytes. This sequence was found in a boy under two years old with a congenital heart defect. The J gene is TRBJ2-3, the V gene TRBV7-9; D unclear. The CDR3 sequence is CASSLGLAGASTDTQYF. CDR3 DNA: TGTGCCAGCAGCTTAGGGTTGGCCGGAGCCTCCACAGATACGCAGTATTTT.